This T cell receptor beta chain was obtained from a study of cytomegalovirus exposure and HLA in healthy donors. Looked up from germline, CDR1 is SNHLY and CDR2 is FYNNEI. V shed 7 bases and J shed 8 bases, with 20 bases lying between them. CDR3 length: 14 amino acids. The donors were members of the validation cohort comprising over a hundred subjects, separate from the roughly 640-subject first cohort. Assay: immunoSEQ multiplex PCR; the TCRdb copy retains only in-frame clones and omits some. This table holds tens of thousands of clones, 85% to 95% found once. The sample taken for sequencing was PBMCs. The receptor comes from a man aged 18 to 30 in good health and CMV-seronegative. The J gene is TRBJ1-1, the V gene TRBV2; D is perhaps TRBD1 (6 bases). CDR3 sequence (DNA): TGTGCCAGCACCCCGGGCTCGGACAGCGCCGAAGCTTTCTTT. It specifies CASTPGSDSAEAFF.